The source of this TCR beta chain is a study of T cell responses to AZD1222 COVID-19 vaccine. Looked up from germline, CDR1 is SGHDT and CDR2 is YYEEEE. The V and J ends lost 1 base and 8 bases respectively, with 12 bases between them. The CDR3 has 14 amino acids. Some clones are missing from TCRdb's copy, which holds only in-frame ones; the method was immunoSEQ multiplex PCR. The table shows about 130,000 clones, with around 87% occurring only once. This clone was seen a single time. The source is an adult in good health. The sample in question was peripheral blood, obtained on day 0 of AZD1222 vaccination. The rearrangement links TRBV5-6 to TRBJ1-4; the D is unclear. CDR3 protein: CASSLMGNGEKLFF. The CDR3 DNA reads TGTGCCAGCAGCTTGATGGGGAATGGAGAAAAACTGTTTTTT. The full variable domain, completed using reference TRBV5-6 and TRBJ1-4, is DAGVTQSPTHLIKTRGQQVTLRCSPKSGHDTVSWYQQALGQGPQFIFQYYEEEERQRGNFPDRFSGHQFPNYSSELNVNALLLGDSALYLCASSLMGNGEKLFFGSGTQLSVL.